These 25 T cell receptor beta chains originate from one sample sequenced in a study of cytomegalovirus exposure and HLA in healthy donors. PCR employed 60 Vbeta and 13 Jbeta primers. The data were produced by immunoSEQ multiplex PCR, yet TCRdb's version contains in-frame clones alone and is incomplete. This repertoire shows 150,000 to 200,000 clones, 65% to 85% found once; its top ten account for 7% to 7.5%. The specimen was PBMCs. The receptors were gathered from a man aged 40-50 years in good health and CMV-seropositive.

With regard to this clone: The sample carries other DNA sequences with the same CDR3. The chain joins TRBV7-3 to TRBJ2-1; TRBD2 matches at 10 bases. Per the germline V gene, CDR1 is SGHTA and CDR2 is FQGTGA. J gave up 7 bases and V 3 bases, and 3 bases lay outside the gene matches. The CDR3 has 14 amino acids. CDR3 sequence reads: CASSLSGGANEQFF. For the CDR3, the DNA is TGTGCCAGCAGCTTGAGCGGGGGGGCAAATGAGCAGTTCTTC.

This sequence joins TRBV9 and TRBJ1-3; D is undetermined. Trimming shortened V by 2 bases and J by 0 bases, and 9 bases separated the two germline ends. The CDR3 spans 15 residues. Germline assignment: CDR1 SGDLS and CDR2 YYNGEE. CDR3 sequence: CASSVSLYSGNTIYF. The CDR3 bases are TGTGCCAGCAGCGTTTCCCTTTACTCTGGAAACACCATATATTTT.

This rearrangement joins TRBV4-3 to TRBJ2-7, with 10 nucleotides matching TRBD1. The CDR3 contains 14 residues. Germline V gives CDR1 LGHNA, CDR2 YSLEER. V shed 3 bases, J shed 4 bases, and the junction held 3 bases outside the gene matches. The CDR3 DNA follows: TGCGCCAGCAGCCACATGGACAGGGGGTACGAGCAGTACTTC. Encoded protein: CASSHMDRGYEQYF.

The chain employs TRBV6-4 and TRBJ2-5; TRBD2 matches at 8 bases. Per germline, CDR1 MRHNA and CDR2 SNTAGT. V dropped 2 bases and J dropped 5; count of bases not matched to a gene: 19. The CDR3 contains 19 residues. The CDR3 reads CASSDPRVAGHLCRETQYF. CDR3 DNA sequence: TGTGCCAGCAGTGACCCACGGGTAGCGGGACACCTCTGCAGGGAGACCCAGTACTTC.

The chain couples TRBV2 to TRBJ1-4; no clear D gene. The CDR3 runs to 12 residues. The germline V gene encodes CDR1 SNHLY and CDR2 FYNNEI. V lost 6 bases and J 4 bases, leaving 6 bases between the germline ends. As DNA, the CDR3 is TGTGCCAGCAGCCCGAGTAATGAAAAACTGTTTTTT. It is translated as CASSPSNEKLFF.

V usage is TRBV5-1 and J usage is TRBJ2-3; TRBD2 matches 11 bases. Trimming removed 8 bases from V and 6 bases from J; junction bases left unmatched: 5. Germline assignment: CDR1 SGHRS and CDR2 YFSETQ. This CDR3 comprises 13 residues. This CDR3 reads CASSSGGADTQYF. For the CDR3, the DNA is TGCGCCAGTAGTAGCGGGGGGGCGGATACGCAGTATTTT.

The chain joins TRBV19 to TRBJ1-1; D is possibly TRBD1 (5 bases). Per the germline V gene, CDR1 is LNHDA and CDR2 is SQIVND (reference sequence). The CDR3 consists of 15 residues. V lost 1 base and J lost 0, with 9 bases in between. CDR3 sequence (DNA): TGTGCCAGTAGTATAGTTTGGGGCATGAACACTGAAGCTTTCTTT. This gives the protein CASSIVWGMNTEAFF.

The table lists this clone with a count of one. The J gene is TRBJ1-1, the V gene TRBV6-5, with 8 bases fitting TRBD1. This CDR3 spans 12 amino acids. The trim removed 10 bases at V and 2 bases at J, leaving 3 bases unmatched. CDR1 is MNHEY and CDR2 is SVGAGI in the germline V gene. CDR3 nucleotides: TGTGCCACCAGGGGGCATAACACTGAAGCTTTCTTT. Its translation: CATRGHNTEAFF.

This rearrangement joins TRBV18 to TRBJ2-2; the match to TRBD1 covers 7 bases. The germline CDR1 and CDR2 sequences are KGHSH and LQKENI. The CDR3 has 14 amino acids. The junction had 2 bases not matched to a gene; V was cut back by 2 bases and J by 5 bases. CDR3 nucleotide sequence: TGTGCCAGCTCACCAAAGGGGGCGACCGGGGAGCTGTTTTTT. Protein: CASSPKGATGELFF. The variable domain in full, completed from reference TRBV18 and TRBJ2-2, reads NAGVMQNPRHLVRRRGQEARLRCSPMKGHSHVYWYRQLPEEGLKFMVYLQKENIIDESGMPKERFSAEFPKEGPSILRIQQVVRGDSAAYFCASSPKGATGELFFGEGSRLTVL.

The chain is built from TRBV19 and TRBJ2-3; D is unresolved. CDR3 size: 12 residues. CDR1 and CDR2 from the germline V gene are LNHDA and SQIVND (reference sequence). V lost 0 bases, J lost 6 bases, and 4 bases lay in between. CDR3 in amino acids: CASSIDLDTQYF. The CDR3 DNA reads as TGTGCCAGTAGTATAGATCTTGATACGCAGTATTTT.

The CDR3 bases are TGTGCCAGCTCACTCGGGTTAGGGAACACTGAAGCTTTCTTT. The encoded protein is CASSLGLGNTEAFF. The chain employs TRBV18 and TRBJ1-1, with D uncertain. Trimming cost V 4 bases and J 1 base, with 10 bases left between them. Germline CDR1 reads KGHSH; CDR2 reads LQKENI. CDR3 length equals 14 residues. Complete variable domain (other parts from reference TRBV18 and TRBJ1-1): NAGVMQNPRHLVRRRGQEARLRCSPMKGHSHVYWYRQLPEEGLKFMVYLQKENIIDESGMPKERFSAEFPKEGPSILRIQQVVRGDSAAYFCASSLGLGNTEAFFGQGTRLTVV.

V and J are TRBV5-1 and TRBJ2-2, with TRBD1 matching over 8 bases. Trimming took 2 bases from V and 4 from J; bases not matched to a gene: 1. The germline CDR1 and CDR2 sequences are SGHRS and YFSETQ. This CDR3 region has 14 residues. The CDR3 spells CASSFQGATGELFF. DNA of the CDR3: TGCGCCAGCAGCTTCCAGGGGGCCACCGGGGAGCTGTTTTTT.

Regarding this clone: Other DNA sequences in this sample translate to the same CDR3. The chain carries TRBV18 and TRBJ2-7; TRBD1 might be the D (5 bases). Trimming pared 0 bases from V and 2 bases from J, leaving 5 bases between. Germline V gene data show CDR1 as KGHSH and CDR2 as LQKENI. CDR3 length: 13 residues. The DNA of the CDR3 is TGTGCCAGCTCACCACCAGGGGCCTACGAGCAGTACTTC. Protein: CASSPPGAYEQYF.

This sequence joins TRBV9 and TRBJ2-1; 8 nucleotides agree with TRBD2. CDR3 length: 13 residues. Germline V gene sequence: CDR1 SGDLS, CDR2 YYNGEE. Losses at the gene ends were 4 bases for V and 4 bases for J; bases not matched to a gene: 1. CDR3 sequence: CASSTGGYNEQFF. The CDR3 coding sequence is TGTGCCAGCAGCACGGGGGGGTACAATGAGCAGTTCTTC.

There are a few counts of this clone. V is TRBV5-1 and J is TRBJ1-5; the D is unclear. The V gene's germline CDR1 is SGHRS and CDR2 YFSETQ. With 1 base removed from V and 5 bases from J, the gap between germline ends came to 7 bases. The CDR3 spans 13 residues. The CDR3: CASSLNGDQPQHF. The CDR3 DNA sequence: TGCGCCAGCAGCTTGAACGGAGATCAGCCCCAGCATTTT. Full variable domain (outside the CDR3, taken from reference TRBV5-1 and TRBJ1-5): KAGVTQTPRYLIKTRGQQVTLSCSPISGHRSVSWYQQTPGQGLQFLFEYFSETQRNKGNFPGRFSGRQFSNSRSEMNVSTLELGDSALYLCASSLNGDQPQHFGDGTRLSIL.

The chain uses TRBV9 and TRBJ2-1, with 11 bases fitting TRBD2. Germline CDR1 reads SGDLS; CDR2 reads YYNGEE. The length of the CDR3 is 18 residues. V lost 3 bases and J lost 8; bases outside the gene matches: 16. The CDR3 region is CASSARGPGTSGWDEQFF. In DNA, the CDR3 is TGTGCCAGCAGCGCGAGGGGGCCGGGGACTAGCGGTTGGGATGAGCAGTTCTTC.

The count of this clone is one. This sequence joins TRBV7-2 and TRBJ2-5, with 10 bases fitting TRBD1. The J call may be wrong; the DNA end is better matched by TRBJ2-7. The CDR3 runs to 14 residues. Germline CDR1 is SGHTA and CDR2 is FQGNSA. CDR3 sequence reads: CASSFGQGGYEQYF. The DNA for the CDR3 is TGTGCCAGCAGCTTCGGACAGGGGGGCTACGAGCAGTACTTC.

V gene TRBV5-1 combines with J gene TRBJ2-3; 11 nucleotides agree with TRBD2. V gave up 1 base and J gave up 4 bases; unmatched junction bases: 2. The CDR3 loop spans 15 amino acids. CDR1 is SGHRS, CDR2 YFSETQ, per germline. The CDR3 nucleotides read TGCGCCAGCAGCTTGACACTAGCGGGGGCAGATACGCAGTATTTT. This codes for CASSLTLAGADTQYF.

This sequence joins TRBV5-1 and TRBJ1-3; 7 bases agree with TRBD1. The CDR3 sequence is 14 residues long. Germline V gives CDR1 SGHRS, CDR2 YFSETQ. V lost 3 bases to trimming and J lost 2 bases; unmatched junction nucleotides: 2. CDR3 bases: TGCGCCAGCAGCTACGGACAGGCTGGAAACACCATATATTTT. This translates into CASSYGQAGNTIYF.

A few counts support this clone. This chain connects TRBV9 to TRBJ1-2, with D possibly being TRBD1 (6 bases). This CDR3 is built from 15 residues. CDR1 and CDR2 (germline): SGDLS, YYNGEE. V shed 6 bases and J shed 7 bases, with 22 bases lying between them. CDR3 protein: CASMGPEGPRGGYTF. The CDR3 region has the DNA TGTGCCAGCATGGGCCCGGAAGGGCCCAGGGGTGGCTACACCTTC. The whole variable domain, filled in from reference TRBV9 and TRBJ1-2, reads DSGVTQTPKHLITATGQRVTLRCSPRSGDLSVYWYQQSLDQGLQFLIQYYNGEERAKGNILERFSAQQFPDLHSELNLSSLELGDSALYFCASMGPEGPRGGYTFGSGTRLTVV.

This clone turned up a few times. V is TRBV28 and J is TRBJ1-1, with TRBD1 as a possible D gene (5 bases). V lost 7 bases, J lost 2 bases, and 14 bases lay in between. The CDR3 runs to 14 residues. The germline V gene has CDR1 MDHEN and CDR2 SYDVKM. The CDR3 coding sequence is TGTGCCAGCATCGAAAGGGGTACCAACACTGAAGCTTTCTTT. Translating gives CASIERGTNTEAFF.

This clone was seen just once. The rearrangement uses TRBV27 and TRBJ2-7, with 10 bases that match TRBD1. The CDR3 is 14 amino acids. Germline loops: CDR1 MNHEY, CDR2 SMNVEV (reference sequence). V dropped 6 bases and J dropped 5; count of bases not matched to a gene: 7. CDR3 sequence (DNA): TGTGCCAGCAGCTCCGGGACAGGGGCCCACGAGCAGTACTTC. It translates to CASSSGTGAHEQYF.

J is TRBJ2-1 and V is TRBV4-1; no firm D call. V shed 1 base and J shed 4 bases, with 8 bases lying between them. CDR3 length equals 14 residues. Germline V gene data show CDR1 as MGHRA and CDR2 as YSYEKL. CDR3 nucleotides: TGCGCCAGCAGCCAAGGAACGGTTTACAATGAGCAGTTCTTC. Protein sequence: CASSQGTVYNEQFF.

The chain is built from TRBV7-3 and TRBJ2-2; TRBD2 matches at 7 bases. The CDR3 length is 16 residues. In germline, CDR1 is SGHTA, CDR2 FQGTGA. V lost 5 bases, J lost 1 base, and 7 bases stayed unmatched. The CDR3 sequence is CASSPTGLMNTGELFF. CDR3 sequence (DNA): TGTGCCAGCAGCCCTACGGGACTAATGAACACCGGGGAGCTGTTTTTT.

J is TRBJ1-1 and V is TRBV4-3; D perhaps matches TRBD1 (5 bases). The CDR3 loop spans 13 amino acids. The ends were cut back, 6 bases at V and 1 base at J, with 9 bases in the middle. Per germline, CDR1 LGHNA and CDR2 YSLEER. CDR3 in DNA: TGCGCCAGCAGTCAAACAGGGAACACTGAAGCTTTCTTT. Translated, it gives CASSQTGNTEAFF.